This T cell receptor beta chain came from a study of T cells in Graves' hyperthyroidism and ophthalmopathy. Study-level results: From stable hyperthyroidism, ophthalmopathy was set apart by a 13 V-J model. The blood repertoire included most of the expanded thyroid clonotypes above 0.001.

The CDR3 sequence is 16 residues long. Trimming removed 4 bases from V and 2 bases from J; junction bases left unmatched: 5. Germline values: CDR1 MGHRA, CDR2 YSYEKL. Recently diagnosed hyperthyroidism of less than 2 months' duration affected patients aged 18 to 65. The TCR beta CDR3 regions underwent amplification using RNA transcripts as the source. When the TCR CDR3 underwent first-round RT-PCR, the HTBI primer set was used. TCRdb used MiXCR to reprocess the multiplex PCR reads, holding one entry per CDR3 protein. This sample has 600,000 or so distinct CDR3 sequences, with about a sixth found just once. Regarding this clonotype: Its target is not known.

V is TRBV4-1 and J is TRBJ2-3; TRBD2 matches 11 bases. This TCR was recovered from a woman in her twenties or thirties with Graves' hyperthyroidism. Sequenced material: blood. CDR3 bases: TGCGCCAGCAGCCGACCACTAGCGGGAGCCACAGATACGCAGTATTTT. Translation: CASSRPLAGATDTQYF.